The TCR beta chain described here comes from a study of T-cell memory formation after mild COVID-19. Study background: Most TCR clusters belonged to a single donor. Study outcomes and limitations: Contracting CD4+ clones sat mainly in CM and EM; CD8+ in EMRA. Clones contracting across day 15 to 85 had a balanced CD4/CD8 profile; later expanding clones leaned CD4+. In second-wave clones peaking day 37, SARS-CoV-2 specificity remained unconfirmed.

A remark on this clonotype: The antigen is undetermined.

CDR1 and CDR2 (germline): KGHSH, LQKENI. The V gene lost 1 base and the J gene lost 2 bases, with 5 bases spanning the gap. The CDR3 has 14 amino acids. MiXCR, applied by TCRdb to the 5' RACE reads, yields one record per CDR3 protein. Here the sample spans about 610,000 distinct CDR3 sequences, 17% being singletons. The rearrangement uses TRBV18 and TRBJ1-4; unclear D gene. This sequence was found in an adult woman who had mild COVID-19 (a few samples of this study predate the infection). Cell type and time point are not known. Source material: PBMCs or a T cell subset sorted from them (not recorded which). This chain's CDR3 is CASSPQRTNEKLFF. The CDR3, as DNA: TGTGCCAGCTCACCACAGAGGACTAATGAAAAACTGTTTTTT. Supplemented by reference TRBV18 and TRBJ1-4, the full variable domain reads NAGVMQNPRHLVRRRGQEARLRCSPMKGHSHVYWYRQLPEEGLKFMVYLQKENIIDESGMPKERFSAEFPKEGPSILRIQQVVRGDSAAYFCASSPQRTNEKLFFGSGTQLSVL.